One sample yielded the 19 T cell receptor beta chains listed below, sequenced in a study of cytomegalovirus exposure and HLA in healthy donors. The assay was immunoSEQ multiplex PCR, and TCRdb's table has in-frame clones only and misses some. The sample includes hundreds of thousands of clones, around 87% of them seen just once. Specimen: PBMCs. These receptors all come from a young woman in good health and CMV-seropositive.

CDR3: CASSLATGGLAQQFF. The CDR3 DNA is TGTGCCAGCAGCTTAGCTACCGGCGGACTAGCCCAGCAGTTCTTC. V usage is TRBV11-1 and J usage is TRBJ2-1; 8 positions match TRBD2. Germline V gene sequence: CDR1 SGHAT, CDR2 FQDESV (reference sequence). The CDR3 has 15 residues. V trimming: 0 bases; J trimming: 11 bases; junction bases outside the gene matches: 9.

The chain carries TRBV27 and TRBJ1-2; D gene ambiguous. There are 12 residues in the CDR3. V lost 2 bases and J 6 bases, leaving 7 bases between the germline ends. Germline V CDR1 and CDR2: MNHEY, SMNVEV (reference sequence). The CDR3 coding sequence is TGTGCCAGCAGTTTAGAAAACAATGGCTACACCTTC. This translates into CASSLENNGYTF.

V gene TRBV19 combines with J gene TRBJ1-2; 9 bases align to TRBD1. Germline V lookup: CDR1 LNHDA, CDR2 SQIVND (reference sequence). This CDR3 has 14 residues. The ends lost 6 bases at V and 5 bases at J; junction bases unmatched: 7. This CDR3 reads CASRMGQGQYGYTF. CDR3 DNA sequence: TGTGCCAGTAGAATGGGACAGGGTCAATATGGCTACACCTTC.

This chain links TRBV6-5 with TRBJ1-1; D is perhaps TRBD1 (6 bases). Trimming left V 0 bases short and J 1 base short, with 9 bases between. Germline assignment: CDR1 MNHEY and CDR2 SVGAGI. There are 15 residues in the CDR3. The CDR3 protein is CASSYSGAANTEAFF. The CDR3 DNA follows: TGTGCCAGCAGTTACTCGGGGGCAGCGAACACTGAAGCTTTCTTT.

The chain carries TRBV2 and TRBJ1-5; no definite D call. Per the germline V gene, CDR1 is SNHLY and CDR2 is FYNNEI. The CDR3 sequence is 16 residues long. With 1 base removed from V and 5 bases from J, the gap between germline ends came to 15 bases. CDR3 bases: TGTGCCAGCAGTGAAGTCCATTGGCGGTTTGATCAGCCCCAGCATTTT. It yields the protein CASSEVHWRFDQPQHF.

The sample holds one count of this clone. The chain carries TRBV28 and TRBJ1-1; D is possibly TRBD1 (6 bases). Looked up from germline, CDR1 is MDHEN and CDR2 is SYDVKM. The CDR3 is 17 amino acids. V shed 3 bases and J shed 1 base, with 18 bases lying between them. CDR3 protein: CASSFRGAWDANTEAFF. In nucleotides, the CDR3 is TGTGCCAGCAGTTTTCGGGGGGCTTGGGACGCGAACACTGAAGCTTTCTTT.

This clone was recorded only once. V and J are TRBV14 and TRBJ2-1; 10 nucleotides agree with TRBD1. The trim removed 1 base at V and 6 bases at J, leaving 0 bases unmatched. The CDR3 has 14 amino acids. Germline V CDR1 and CDR2: SGHDN, FVKESK. DNA of the CDR3: TGTGCCAGCAGCCAAGGGACAGGGGGCAATGAGCAGTTCTTC. This encodes CASSQGTGGNEQFF. Based on the CDR3 plus reference TRBV14 and TRBJ2-1, the full variable domain is EAGVTQFPSHSVIEKGQTVTLRCDPISGHDNLYWYRRVMGKEIKFLLHFVKESKQDESGMPNNRFLAERTGGTYSTLKVQPAELEDSGVYFCASSQGTGGNEQFFGPGTRLTVL.

The chain has TRBV28 and TRBJ2-1; D unclear. The CDR3 is made up of 12 amino acids. Trimming cost V 7 bases and J 9 bases, with 13 bases left between them. The germline CDR1 and CDR2 sequences are MDHEN and SYDVKM. The CDR3 bases are TGTGCCAGCATCCACCGACAAGGTGAGCAGTTCTTC. This codes for CASIHRQGEQFF.

The chain joins TRBV7-2 to TRBJ2-7, with a weak D call TRBD2 (5 bases). CDR3 length: 13 residues. From germline, CDR1 is SGHTA and CDR2 FQGNSA. The V gene lost 4 bases and the J gene lost 3 bases, with 10 bases spanning the gap. CDR3 protein: CASSSLAVYEQYF. CDR3 DNA: TGTGCCAGCAGCTCCCTAGCAGTCTACGAGCAGTACTTC. Using reference TRBV7-2 and TRBJ2-7 for the parts outside the CDR3, the full variable domain is GAGVSQSPSNKVTEKGKDVELRCDPISGHTALYWYRQSLGQGLEFLIYFQGNSAPDKSGLPSDRFSAERTGGSVSTLTIQRTQQEDSAVYLCASSSLAVYEQYFGPGTRLTVT.

The chain carries TRBV7-9 and TRBJ2-4, with TRBD2 identical over 14 bases. Germline lookup yields CDR1 SEHNR and CDR2 FQNEAQ (reference sequence). There are 17 residues in the CDR3. V dropped 1 base and J dropped 8; count of bases not matched to a gene: 7. The chain's CDR3 is CASSLEGTSGRGDIQYF. In nucleotides, the CDR3 is TGTGCCAGCAGCTTAGAAGGGACTAGCGGGAGAGGCGACATTCAGTACTTC.

The chain carries TRBV5-1 and TRBJ2-1; D might be TRBD2 (6 bases). Germline values: CDR1 SGHRS, CDR2 YFSETQ. The CDR3 is made up of 15 amino acids. V lost 1 base and J lost 7, with 15 bases in between. The CDR3 loop is CASSLPGSLGNEQFF. The CDR3, as DNA: TGCGCCAGCAGCTTGCCCGGGAGTTTGGGAAATGAGCAGTTCTTC.

The chain employs TRBV13 and TRBJ1-5, with no clear D. V was cut by 8 bases and J by 5 bases, with 10 bases left in between. CDR3 length: 12 residues. In germline, CDR1 is PRHDT, CDR2 FYEKMQ (reference sequence). CDR3 bases: TGTGCCAGCTCGCACCGGGATCAGCCCCAGCATTTT. It translates to CASSHRDQPQHF.

This sequence joins TRBV2 and TRBJ2-2; D is possibly TRBD2 (5 bases). The CDR3 contains 12 residues. V shed 8 bases and J shed 4 bases, with 8 bases lying between them. Germline-derived CDR1 and CDR2 are SNHLY and FYNNEI. The CDR3 sequence is CASPGSTGELFF. DNA for the CDR3: TGTGCCAGCCCTGGGAGCACCGGGGAGCTGTTTTTT.

The chain recombines TRBV6-5 with TRBJ2-7; D is undetermined. Germline CDR1 is MNHEY and CDR2 is SVGAGI. Trimming took off 2 bases at V and 7 bases at J, with 3 bases between the two ends. This CDR3 spans 10 amino acids. The CDR3 spells CASSYPEQYF. The CDR3 DNA reads TGTGCCAGCAGTTACCCGGAGCAGTACTTC.

The chain employs TRBV28 and TRBJ2-7; 15 bases fit TRBD2. Germline lookup yields CDR1 MDHEN and CDR2 SYDVKM. The CDR3 has 17 amino acids. V dropped 5 bases and J dropped 3; count of bases not matched to a gene: 8. CDR3 DNA sequence: TGTGCCAGCAGTGGATCCGGGACTAGCGGGAGGCGCTACGAGCAGTACTTC. The encoded protein is CASSGSGTSGRRYEQYF.

The J gene is TRBJ1-4, the V gene TRBV4-1; the D is unclear. V shed 0 bases and J shed 3 bases, with 11 bases lying between them. Germline V gives CDR1 MGHRA, CDR2 YSYEKL. There are 16 residues in the CDR3. CDR3 DNA sequence: TGCGCCAGCAGCCAAGAAGTAGGCCGGGCTAATGAAAAACTGTTTTTT. This translates into CASSQEVGRANEKLFF.

The chain has TRBV28 and TRBJ1-1, with D perhaps TRBD1 (6 bases). The CDR3 contains 14 residues. Trimming shortened V by 2 bases and J by 0 bases, and 7 bases separated the two germline ends. Germline values: CDR1 MDHEN, CDR2 SYDVKM. CDR3 in DNA: TGTGCCAGCAGTTTAGACAGGATGAACACTGAAGCTTTCTTT. It codes for CASSLDRMNTEAFF.

V is TRBV5-1 and J is TRBJ2-3, with TRBD2 identical over 8 bases. Germline assignment: CDR1 SGHRS and CDR2 YFSETQ. This CDR3 spans 17 amino acids. Trimming cost V 1 base and J 0 bases; bases outside gene matches: 7. The CDR3 protein is CASSLSIAGGSTDTQYF. The CDR3 DNA follows: TGCGCCAGCAGCTTGAGCATCGCGGGAGGAAGCACAGATACGCAGTATTTT. The entire variable domain, with the rest obtained from reference TRBV5-1 and TRBJ2-3, is as follows: KAGVTQTPRYLIKTRGQQVTLSCSPISGHRSVSWYQQTPGQGLQFLFEYFSETQRNKGNFPGRFSGRQFSNSRSEMNVSTLELGDSALYLCASSLSIAGGSTDTQYFGPGTRLTVL.

The rearrangement uses TRBV4-1 and TRBJ1-1; D not certain. The V gene's germline CDR1 is MGHRA and CDR2 YSYEKL. Trimming left V 4 bases short and J 1 base short, with 10 bases between. CDR3 length: 14 residues. The chain's CDR3 is CASSREASNTEAFF. Here the CDR3 DNA reads TGCGCCAGCAGCCGAGAGGCCTCGAACACTGAAGCTTTCTTT.